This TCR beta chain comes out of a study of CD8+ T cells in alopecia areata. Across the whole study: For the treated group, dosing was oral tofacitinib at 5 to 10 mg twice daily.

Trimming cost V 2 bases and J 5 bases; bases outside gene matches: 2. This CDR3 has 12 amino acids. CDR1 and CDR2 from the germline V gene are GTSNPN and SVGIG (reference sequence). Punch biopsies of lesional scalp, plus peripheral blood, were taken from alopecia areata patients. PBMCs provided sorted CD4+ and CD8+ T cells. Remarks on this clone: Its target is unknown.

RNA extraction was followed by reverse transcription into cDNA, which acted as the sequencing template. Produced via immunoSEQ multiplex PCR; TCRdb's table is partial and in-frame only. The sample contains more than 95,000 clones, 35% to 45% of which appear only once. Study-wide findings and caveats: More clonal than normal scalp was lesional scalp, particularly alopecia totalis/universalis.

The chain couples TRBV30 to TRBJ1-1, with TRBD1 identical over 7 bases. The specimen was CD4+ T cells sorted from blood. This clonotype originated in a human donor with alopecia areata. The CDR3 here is CAWSQGVTEAFF. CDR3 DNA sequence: TGTGCCTGGAGTCAGGGGGTTACTGAAGCTTTCTTT. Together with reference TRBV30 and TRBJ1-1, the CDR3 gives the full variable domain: SQTIHQWPATLVQPVGSPLSLECTVEGTSNPNLYWYRQAAGRGLQLLFYSVGIGQISSEVPQNLSASRPQDRQFILSSKKLLLSDSGFYLCAWSQGVTEAFFGQGTRLTVV.